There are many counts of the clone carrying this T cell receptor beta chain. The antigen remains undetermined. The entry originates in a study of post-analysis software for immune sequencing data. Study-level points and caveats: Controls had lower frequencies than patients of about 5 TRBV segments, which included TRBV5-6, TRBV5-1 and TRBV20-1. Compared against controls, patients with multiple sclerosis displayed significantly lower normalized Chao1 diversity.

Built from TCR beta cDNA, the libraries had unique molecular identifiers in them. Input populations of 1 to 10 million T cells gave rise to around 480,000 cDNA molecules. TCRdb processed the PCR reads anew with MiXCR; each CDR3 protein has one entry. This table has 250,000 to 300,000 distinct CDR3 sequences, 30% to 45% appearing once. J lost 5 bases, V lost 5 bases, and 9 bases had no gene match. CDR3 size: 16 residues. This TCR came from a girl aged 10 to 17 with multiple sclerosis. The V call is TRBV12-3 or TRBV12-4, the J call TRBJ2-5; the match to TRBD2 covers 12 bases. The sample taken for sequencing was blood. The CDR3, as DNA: TGTGCCAGCAGTCCTAGCGGGAGGGCCGTTCGGGAGACCCAGTACTTC. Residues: CASSPSGRAVRETQYF.